This TCR beta chain emerged from a study of blood T cell repertoires in COVID-19. Study background: The analysed material was cDNA or gDNA that came from T cells, B-cell-depleted T cells, or PBMCs.

Measured with immunoSEQ multiplex PCR; TCRdb has only the in-frame clones, and not every one. Here the sample spans 110,000 to 150,000 clones, around 83% being singletons. This sequence was found in a woman aged 55-75 years with acute or convalescent COVID-19. The source material was peripheral blood.

Written as DNA, the CDR3 is TGTGCCAGCAGCCTAGTCCGATCAGGGGTTTGGCCGTTTTTT. It is translated as CASSLVRSGVWPFF. The rearrangement joins TRBV2 to TRBJ2-2, with D tentatively TRBD1 (6 bases). Germline V CDR1 and CDR2: SNHLY, FYNNEI. The CDR3 is 14 residues long. Between the trimmed V and J ends, which lost 6 bases and 16 bases, there was a span of 24 bases.